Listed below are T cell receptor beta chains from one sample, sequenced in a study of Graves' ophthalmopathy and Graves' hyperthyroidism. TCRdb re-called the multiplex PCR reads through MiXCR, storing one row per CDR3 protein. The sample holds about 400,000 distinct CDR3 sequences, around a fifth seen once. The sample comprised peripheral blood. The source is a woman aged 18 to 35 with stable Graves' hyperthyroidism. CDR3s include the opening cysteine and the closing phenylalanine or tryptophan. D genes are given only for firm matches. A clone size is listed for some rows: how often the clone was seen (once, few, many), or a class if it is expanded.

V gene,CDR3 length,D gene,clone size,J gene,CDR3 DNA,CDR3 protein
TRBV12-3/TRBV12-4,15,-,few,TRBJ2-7,TGTGCCAGCAGTTTCCAAGGGGAGCGGGCCTACGAGCAGTACTTC,CASSFQGERAYEQYF
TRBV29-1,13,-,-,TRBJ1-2,TGCAGCGGCCGACAGAGTTCTAACTATGGCTACACCTTC,CSGRQSSNYGYTF
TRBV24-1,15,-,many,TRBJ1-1,TGTGCCACCAGTGATTTGTTACCAGAGAACACTGAAGCTTTCTTT,CATSDLLPENTEAFF
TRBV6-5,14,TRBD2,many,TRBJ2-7,TGTGCCAGCAGTTACGAGCGGGGGGGTTCCGAGCAGTACTTC,CASSYERGGSEQYF
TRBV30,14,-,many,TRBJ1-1,TGTGCCTGGAGGCCATCCGGGAGGCACACTGAAGCTTTCTTT,CAWRPSGRHTEAFF
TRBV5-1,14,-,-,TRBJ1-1,TGCGCCAGCGGGGCAGGAGATATGAACACTGAAGCTTTCTTT,CASGAGDMNTEAFF
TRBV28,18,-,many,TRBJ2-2,TGTGCCAGCAGTTTACCCCAGGGCAGGGCAAGGAACACCGGGGAGCTGTTTTTT,CASSLPQGRARNTGELFF
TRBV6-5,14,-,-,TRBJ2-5,TGTGCCAGCAGTTACTTGACAGTCGAAGAGACCCAGTACTTC,CASSYLTVEETQYF
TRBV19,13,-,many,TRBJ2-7,TGTGCCAGTAGTCAAGAAGGGGGGGACGAGCAGTACTTC,CASSQEGGDEQYF
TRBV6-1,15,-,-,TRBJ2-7,TGTGCCAGCAGTGACGGGGGGCAGTTAGGCTACGAGCAGTACTTC,CASSDGGQLGYEQYF
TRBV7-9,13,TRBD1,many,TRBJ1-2,TGTGCCAGCAGCACCGGGACAGAAACTGGCTACACCTTC,CASSTGTETGYTF
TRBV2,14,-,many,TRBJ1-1,TGTGCCAGCGCAAGGCAGGGAAGGGACACTGAAGCTTTCTTT,CASARQGRDTEAFF
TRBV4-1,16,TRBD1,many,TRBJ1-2,TGCGCCAGCAGCCAACTAACCGGGACAGGGGGCAATGGCTACACCTTC,CASSQLTGTGGNGYTF
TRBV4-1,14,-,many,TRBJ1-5,TGCGCCAGCAGCCAAGTCGGAGGATCTCAGCCCCAGCATTTT,CASSQVGGSQPQHF
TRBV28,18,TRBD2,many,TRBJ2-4,TGTGCCAGCAGTTCTCTAGCGGGAGGGCCTATAGCCAAAAACATTCAGTACTTC,CASSSLAGGPIAKNIQYF
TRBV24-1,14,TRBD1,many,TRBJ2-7,TGTGCCACCAGTGCGGGGACAGGGACCAACGAGCAGTACTTC,CATSAGTGTNEQYF
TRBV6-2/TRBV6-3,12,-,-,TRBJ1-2,TGTGCCAGCAGTTACTCTTCGGATGGCTACACCTTC,CASSYSSDGYTF
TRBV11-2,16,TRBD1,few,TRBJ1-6,TGTGCCAGCAGCCCTAATCCCGGGACAGCCAATTCACCCCTCCACTTT,CASSPNPGTANSPLHF
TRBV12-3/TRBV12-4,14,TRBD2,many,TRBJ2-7,TGTGCCAGCAGTCAAAGACTAGCGGTCTACGAGCAGTACTTC,CASSQRLAVYEQYF
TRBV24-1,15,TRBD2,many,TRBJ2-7,TGTGCCACCAGCTTAGCGGGAGGGCCCAGCGGCGAGCAGTACTTC,CATSLAGGPSGEQYF
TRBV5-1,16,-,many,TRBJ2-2,TGCGCCAGTTCAAGGGGGCTAGCGGAAAACACCGGGGAGCTGTTTTTT,CASSRGLAENTGELFF
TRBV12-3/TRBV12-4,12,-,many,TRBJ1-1,TGTGCCAGCAGTACGCAGGGGCCTGAAGCTTTCTTT,CASSTQGPEAFF
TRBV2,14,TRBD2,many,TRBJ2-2,TGTGCCAGCAAGGGACTAGTTGGGACCGGGGAGCTGTTTTTT,CASKGLVGTGELFF
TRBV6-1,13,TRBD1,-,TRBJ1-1,TGTGCCGGGGAAAGAGACAGGGGGGCTGAAGCTTTCTTT,CAGERDRGAEAFF
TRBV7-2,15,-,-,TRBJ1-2,TGTGCCAGCAGCTCCCGACAGACTTCTAACTATGGCTACACCTTC,CASSSRQTSNYGYTF
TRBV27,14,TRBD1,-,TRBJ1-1,TGTGCCAGTTTTGCCGGGACAGTGAACACTGAAGCTTTCTTT,CASFAGTVNTEAFF
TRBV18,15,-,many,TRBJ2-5,TGTGCCAGCTCACCACCGTCGAAACTAGGAGAGACCCAGTACTTC,CASSPPSKLGETQYF
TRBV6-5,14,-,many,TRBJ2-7,TGTGCCAGCAGTTACACAGGAGGGTCCTACGAGCAGTACTTC,CASSYTGGSYEQYF
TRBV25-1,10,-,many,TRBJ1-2,TGTGCCAGCAGTTGCTATGGCTACACCTTC,CASSCYGYTF
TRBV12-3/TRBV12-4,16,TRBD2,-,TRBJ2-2,TGTGCCAGCAGTGGACTAGCGGGGGCACTCACCGGGGAGCTGTTTTTT,CASSGLAGALTGELFF
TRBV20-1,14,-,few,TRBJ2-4,TGCAGTGCTAGTTTGGTCCAACTCGGGGACATTCAGTACTTC,CSASLVQLGDIQYF
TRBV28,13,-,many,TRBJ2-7,TGTGCCAGCAGCGACAACCCAAGGTACGAGCAGTACTTC,CASSDNPRYEQYF
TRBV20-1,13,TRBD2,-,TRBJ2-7,TGCAGTGCGATAGCGGGAGGCGGCGACGAGCAGTACTTC,CSAIAGGGDEQYF